This TCR beta chain appears in the sequencing data of a study of shared clonotypes between healthy human individuals. Overall study results and limits: Between a few donors, naive CD4 clonotypes were shared at a level of approximately 5%.

The protocol was immunoSEQ multiplex PCR, while the TCRdb copy is restricted to in-frame clones and leaves out a portion. The sample records about 1.1 million clones, around 82% being singletons. The CDR3 contains 11 residues. Trimming cost V 3 bases and J 5 bases, with 4 bases left between them. Germline V lookup: CDR1 MGHDK, CDR2 SYGVNS. Remarks on this clone: Its antigen is currently unknown.

Only Caucasian adults living in Nashville, Tennessee served as donors. Sequencing input: memory CD4+ T cells from PBMCs. The subset here: CD45RA-negative fraction. The chain carries TRBV25-1 and TRBJ2-5; D is unresolved. This TCR was sampled from a man in his late teens or twenties in good health. Some clones in this sample may be carry-over from other donors' samples. CDR3 DNA: TGTGCCAGCAGTGAGGTGGAGACCCAGTACTTC. This gives the protein CASSEVETQYF.